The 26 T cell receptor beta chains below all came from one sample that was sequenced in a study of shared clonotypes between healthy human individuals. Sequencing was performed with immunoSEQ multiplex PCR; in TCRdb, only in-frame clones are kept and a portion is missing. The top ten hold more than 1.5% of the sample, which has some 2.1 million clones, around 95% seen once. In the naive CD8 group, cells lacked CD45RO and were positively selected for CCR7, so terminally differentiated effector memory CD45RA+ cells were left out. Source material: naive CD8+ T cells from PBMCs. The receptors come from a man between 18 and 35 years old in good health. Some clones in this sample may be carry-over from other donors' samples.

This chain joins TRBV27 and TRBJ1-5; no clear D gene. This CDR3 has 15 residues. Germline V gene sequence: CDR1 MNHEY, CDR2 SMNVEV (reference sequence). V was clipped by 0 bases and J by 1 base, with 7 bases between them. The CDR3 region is CASSLSPESNQPQHF. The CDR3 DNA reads TGTGCCAGCAGTTTATCTCCAGAGAGCAATCAGCCCCAGCATTTT.

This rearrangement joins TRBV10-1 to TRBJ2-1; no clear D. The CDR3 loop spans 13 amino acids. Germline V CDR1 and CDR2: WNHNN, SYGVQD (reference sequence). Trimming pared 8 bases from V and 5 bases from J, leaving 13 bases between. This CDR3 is CASGGYLDNEQFF. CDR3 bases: TGCGCCAGCGGCGGATACCTAGACAATGAGCAGTTCTTC.

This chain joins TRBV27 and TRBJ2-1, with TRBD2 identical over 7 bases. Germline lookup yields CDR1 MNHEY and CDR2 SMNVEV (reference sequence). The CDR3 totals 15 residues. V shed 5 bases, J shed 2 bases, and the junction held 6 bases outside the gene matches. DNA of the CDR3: TGTGCCAGCAGTCCGCTTGGACTAGCCTACAATGAGCAGTTCTTC. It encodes CASSPLGLAYNEQFF.

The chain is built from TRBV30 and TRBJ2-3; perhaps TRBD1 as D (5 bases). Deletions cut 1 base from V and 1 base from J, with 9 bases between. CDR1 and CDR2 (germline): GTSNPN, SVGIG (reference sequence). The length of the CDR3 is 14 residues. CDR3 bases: TGTGCCTGGAGTGCGGTGGGGCGCACAGATACGCAGTATTTT. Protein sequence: CAWSAVGRTDTQYF.

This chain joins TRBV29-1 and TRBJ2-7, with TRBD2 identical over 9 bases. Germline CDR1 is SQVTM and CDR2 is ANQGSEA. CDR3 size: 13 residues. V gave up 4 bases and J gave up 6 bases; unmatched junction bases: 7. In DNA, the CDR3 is TGCAGCGTTGGGGTAGCGGGAGCGGTCGAGCAGTACTTC. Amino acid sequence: CSVGVAGAVEQYF.

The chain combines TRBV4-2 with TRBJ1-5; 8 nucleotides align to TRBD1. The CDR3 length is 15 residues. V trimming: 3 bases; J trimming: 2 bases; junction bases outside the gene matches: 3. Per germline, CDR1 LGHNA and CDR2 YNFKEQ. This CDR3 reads CASSQDRVGNQPQHF. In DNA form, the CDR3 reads TGTGCCAGCAGCCAGGACAGGGTAGGCAATCAGCCCCAGCATTTT.

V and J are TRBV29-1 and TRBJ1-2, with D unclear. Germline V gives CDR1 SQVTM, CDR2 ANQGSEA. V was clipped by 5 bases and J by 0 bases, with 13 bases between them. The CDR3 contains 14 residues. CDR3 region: CSVFGYGSNYGYTF. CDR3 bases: TGCAGCGTTTTTGGTTACGGTTCTAACTATGGCTACACCTTC.

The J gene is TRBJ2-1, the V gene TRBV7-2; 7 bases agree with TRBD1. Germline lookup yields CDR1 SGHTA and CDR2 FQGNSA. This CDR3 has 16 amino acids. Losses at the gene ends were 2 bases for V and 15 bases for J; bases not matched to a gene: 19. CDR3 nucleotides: TGTGCCAGCAGCTTAATGAGGGGGCCCCTTCTAGTCGAGTGGTTCTTC. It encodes CASSLMRGPLLVEWFF.

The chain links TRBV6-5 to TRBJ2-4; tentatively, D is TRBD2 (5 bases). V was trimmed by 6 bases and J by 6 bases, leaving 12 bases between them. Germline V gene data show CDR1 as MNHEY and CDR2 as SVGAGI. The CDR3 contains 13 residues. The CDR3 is CASSSRTLNIQYF. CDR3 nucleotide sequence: TGTGCCAGCAGCAGCCGGACTTTAAACATTCAGTACTTC.

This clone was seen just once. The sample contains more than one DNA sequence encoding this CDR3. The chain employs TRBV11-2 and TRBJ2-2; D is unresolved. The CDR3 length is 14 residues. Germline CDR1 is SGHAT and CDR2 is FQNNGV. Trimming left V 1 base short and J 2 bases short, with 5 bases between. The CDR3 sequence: CASSLGQNTGELFF. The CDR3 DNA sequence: TGTGCCAGCAGCTTAGGACAAAACACCGGGGAGCTGTTTTTT.

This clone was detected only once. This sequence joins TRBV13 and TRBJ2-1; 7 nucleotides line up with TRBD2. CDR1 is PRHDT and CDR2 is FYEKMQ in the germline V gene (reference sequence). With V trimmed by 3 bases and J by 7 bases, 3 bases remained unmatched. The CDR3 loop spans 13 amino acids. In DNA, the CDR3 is TGTGCCAGCAGCTTGGGGACTAAGAATGAGCAGTTCTTC. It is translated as CASSLGTKNEQFF.

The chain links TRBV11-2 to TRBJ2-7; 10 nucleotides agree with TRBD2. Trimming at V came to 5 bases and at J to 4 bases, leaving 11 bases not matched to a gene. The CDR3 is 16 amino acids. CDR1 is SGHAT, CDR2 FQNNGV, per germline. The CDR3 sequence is CASSPGLAAYFYEQYF. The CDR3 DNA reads TGTGCCAGCAGCCCCGGACTAGCGGCTTATTTTTACGAGCAGTACTTC.

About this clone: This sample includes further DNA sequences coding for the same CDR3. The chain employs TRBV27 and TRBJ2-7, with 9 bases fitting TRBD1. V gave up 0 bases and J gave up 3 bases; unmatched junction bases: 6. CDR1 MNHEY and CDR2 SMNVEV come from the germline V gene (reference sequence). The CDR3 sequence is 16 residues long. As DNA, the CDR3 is TGTGCCAGCAGTTTATCCGCCGGGACAGGGTACTACGAGCAGTACTTC. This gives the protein CASSLSAGTGYYEQYF.

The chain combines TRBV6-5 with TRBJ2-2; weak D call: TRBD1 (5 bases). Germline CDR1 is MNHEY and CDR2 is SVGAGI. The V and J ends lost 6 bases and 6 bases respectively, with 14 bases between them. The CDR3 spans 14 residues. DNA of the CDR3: TGTGCCAGCAGCCCTATAGGGGTTTCCGGGGAGCTGTTTTTT. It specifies CASSPIGVSGELFF.

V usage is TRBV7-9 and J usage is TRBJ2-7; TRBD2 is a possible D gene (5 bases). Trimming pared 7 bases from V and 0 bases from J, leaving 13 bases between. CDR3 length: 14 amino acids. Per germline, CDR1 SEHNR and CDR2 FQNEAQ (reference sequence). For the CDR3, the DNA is TGTGCCAGCAATGGGCGGGCCAACTCCTACGAGCAGTACTTC. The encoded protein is CASNGRANSYEQYF.

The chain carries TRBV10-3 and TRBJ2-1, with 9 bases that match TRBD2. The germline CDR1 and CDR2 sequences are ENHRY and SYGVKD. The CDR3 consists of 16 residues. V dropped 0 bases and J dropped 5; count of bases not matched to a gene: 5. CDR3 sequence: CAISESRVAGDNEQFF. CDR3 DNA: TGTGCCATCAGTGAGTCGAGGGTAGCGGGGGACAATGAGCAGTTCTTC.

The CDR3 spells CASSWGTSGASYNEQFF. The CDR3, as DNA: TGTGCCAGCAGCTGGGGGACTAGCGGGGCCTCCTACAATGAGCAGTTCTTC. This rearrangement joins TRBV13 to TRBJ2-1; TRBD2 matches at 13 bases. There are 17 residues in the CDR3. After removal of 4 bases from V and 0 bases from J, the junction contained 3 bases not matched to a gene. Germline loops: CDR1 PRHDT, CDR2 FYEKMQ (reference sequence).

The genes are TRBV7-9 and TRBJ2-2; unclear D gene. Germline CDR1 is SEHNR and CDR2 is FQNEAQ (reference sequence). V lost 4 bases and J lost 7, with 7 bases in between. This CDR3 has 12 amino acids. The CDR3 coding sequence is TGTGCCAGCAGCTCGTACGTCGGGGAGCTGTTTTTT. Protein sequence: CASSSYVGELFF.

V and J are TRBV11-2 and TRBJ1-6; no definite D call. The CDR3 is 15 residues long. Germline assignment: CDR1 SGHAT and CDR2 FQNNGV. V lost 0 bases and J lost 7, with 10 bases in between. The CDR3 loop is CASSLDRGGNSPLHF. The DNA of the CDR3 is TGTGCCAGCAGCTTAGATCGGGGTGGAAATTCACCCCTCCACTTT.

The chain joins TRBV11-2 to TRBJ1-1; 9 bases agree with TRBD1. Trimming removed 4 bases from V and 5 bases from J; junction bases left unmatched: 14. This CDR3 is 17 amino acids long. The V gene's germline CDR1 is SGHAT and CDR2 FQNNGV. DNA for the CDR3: TGTGCCAGCAGCTCATACCCGCCCCTACAGGGGGCGACTGAAGCTTTCTTT. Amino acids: CASSSYPPLQGATEAFF.

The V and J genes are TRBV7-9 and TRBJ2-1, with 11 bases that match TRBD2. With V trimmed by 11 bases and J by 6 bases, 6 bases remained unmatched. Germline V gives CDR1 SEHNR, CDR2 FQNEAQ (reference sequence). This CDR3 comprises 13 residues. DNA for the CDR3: TGTGCCGCGAGGGGACTAGCGGTCAATGAGCAGTTCTTC. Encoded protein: CAARGLAVNEQFF.

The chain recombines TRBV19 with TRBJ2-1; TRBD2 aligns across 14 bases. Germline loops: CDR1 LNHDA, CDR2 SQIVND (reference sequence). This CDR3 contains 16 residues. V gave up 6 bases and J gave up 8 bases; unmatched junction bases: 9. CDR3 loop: CASSPGLAGGGDEQFF. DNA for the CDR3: TGTGCCAGTAGCCCAGGACTAGCGGGAGGTGGCGATGAGCAGTTCTTC.

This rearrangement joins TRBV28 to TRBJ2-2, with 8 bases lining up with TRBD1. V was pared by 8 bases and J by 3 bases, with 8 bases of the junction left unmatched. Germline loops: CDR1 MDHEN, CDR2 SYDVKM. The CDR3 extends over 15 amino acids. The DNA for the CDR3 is TGTGCCAGCTCGGACAGGGAGTGGGACACCGGGGAGCTGTTTTTT. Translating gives CASSDREWDTGELFF.

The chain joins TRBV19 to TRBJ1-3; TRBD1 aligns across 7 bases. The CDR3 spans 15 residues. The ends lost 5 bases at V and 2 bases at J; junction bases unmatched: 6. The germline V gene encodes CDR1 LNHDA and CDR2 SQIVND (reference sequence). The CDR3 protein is CASSPAGTAGNTIYF. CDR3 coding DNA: TGTGCCAGTAGTCCAGCCGGGACAGCTGGAAACACCATATATTTT.

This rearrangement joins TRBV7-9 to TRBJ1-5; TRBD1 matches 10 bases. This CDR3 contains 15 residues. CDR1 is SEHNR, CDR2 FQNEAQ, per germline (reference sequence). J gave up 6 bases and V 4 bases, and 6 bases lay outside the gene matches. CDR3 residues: CASSSGQGNFQPQHF. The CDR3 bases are TGTGCCAGCAGCTCGGGACAGGGGAATTTTCAGCCCCAGCATTTT. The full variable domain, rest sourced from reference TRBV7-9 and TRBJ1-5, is DTGVSQNPRHKITKRGQNVTFRCDPISEHNRLYWYRQTLGQGPEFLTYFQNEAQLEKSRLLSDRFSAERPKGSFSTLEIQRTEQGDSAMYLCASSSGQGNFQPQHFGDGTRLSIL.

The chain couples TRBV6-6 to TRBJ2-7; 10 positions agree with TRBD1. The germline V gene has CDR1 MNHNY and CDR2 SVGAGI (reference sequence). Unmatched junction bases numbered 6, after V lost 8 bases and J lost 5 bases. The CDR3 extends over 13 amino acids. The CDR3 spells CASGQGGNHEQYF. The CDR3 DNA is TGTGCCAGCGGACAGGGGGGGAACCACGAGCAGTACTTC.